The 24 T cell receptor beta chains reported below all come from one sample, sequenced in a study of T cells in Graves' hyperthyroidism and ophthalmopathy. Amplification yielded TCR beta CDR3 regions, with RNA transcripts as the source. The HTBI set primed first-round TCR CDR3 RT-PCR. TCRdb reprocessed the multiplex PCR reads via MiXCR and lists one record per CDR3 protein. The sample records a few hundred thousand distinct CDR3 sequences, roughly 14% being singletons. Sequenced sample: blood. These TCRs come from a woman aged 18-29 years with Graves' hyperthyroidism.

Note on this clonotype: At one of its ends the junction is not consistent with the germline gene, which may arise from a read error. This chain connects TRBV5-1 to TRBJ2-7; no clear D gene. The CDR3 length is 13 residues. Germline V gene sequence: CDR1 SGHRS, CDR2 YFSETQ. CDR3 nucleotide sequence: TGCGCCGGCAGCTTGACACGTCCCTGCGAGCAGTACTTC. This encodes CAGSLTRPCEQYF.

This clonotype showed up many times. V usage is TRBV11-2 and J usage is TRBJ2-5; 14 bases are shared with TRBD2. CDR1 is SGHAT and CDR2 is FQNNGV in the germline V gene. With V trimmed by 3 bases and J by 5 bases, 5 bases remained unmatched. The CDR3 contains 16 residues. The CDR3 sequence is CASSLGLAGARETQYF. The CDR3 DNA follows: TGTGCCAGCAGCTTGGGACTAGCGGGGGCGAGGGAGACCCAGTACTTC.

This clonotype has at least ten counts. CDR3 in amino acids: CSARVPTGEQYF. The CDR3 nucleotides are TGCAGTGCTAGAGTACCTACGGGGGAGCAGTACTTC. V is TRBV20-1 and J is TRBJ2-7, with D tentatively TRBD2 (5 bases). This CDR3 region has 12 residues. V dropped 1 base and J dropped 7 bases, with 11 bases sitting between them. Germline V gives CDR1 DFQATT, CDR2 SNEGSKA (reference sequence).

This clonotype was seen ten or more times. This chain links TRBV20-1 with TRBJ2-7; 10 nucleotides agree with TRBD2. The CDR3 covers 15 residues. Trimming cost V 4 bases and J 3 bases; bases outside gene matches: 9. Germline-derived CDR1 and CDR2 are DFQATT and SNEGSKA (reference sequence). This CDR3 is CSAIMLAGENYEQYF. The CDR3 DNA follows: TGCAGTGCTATCATGCTAGCGGGGGAGAACTACGAGCAGTACTTC.

This clonotype has just a few counts. The J gene is TRBJ2-7, the V gene TRBV25-1, with unresolved D. CDR1 is MGHDK and CDR2 is SYGVNS in the germline V gene. CDR3 size: 15 residues. V lost 3 bases to trimming and J lost 2 bases, with 14 bases between them. The DNA for the CDR3 is TGTGCCAGCAGTGACCACGGGCTATCGCCCTACGAGCAGTACTTC. Translated: CASSDHGLSPYEQYF.

The chain carries TRBV20-1 and TRBJ1-2; no clear D gene. The CDR3 length is 13 residues. Germline CDR1 DFQATT, CDR2 SNEGSKA (reference sequence). V was pared by 3 bases and J by 6 bases, with 14 bases between. The CDR3 loop reads CSASLSSLDGYTF. CDR3 DNA sequence: TGCAGTGCTAGTCTGTCAAGCTTGGATGGCTACACCTTC.

This clonotype was seen ten or more times. Its ends do not fully match the called genes, so a read error is possible. This chain uses TRBV11-2 with TRBJ2-1; D is tentatively TRBD1 or TRBD2 (6 bases each). From germline, CDR1 is SGHAT and CDR2 FQNNGV. The CDR3 spans 15 residues. The DNA for the CDR3 is TGTGCCAGCAGCTTAAGTGGGGGGCGTGGAGATGAACAGTTCTTC. This codes for CASSLSGGRGDEQFF. Full variable domain (outside the CDR3, taken from reference TRBV11-2 and TRBJ2-1): EAGVAQSPRYKIIEKRQSVAFWCNPISGHATLYWYQQILGQGPKLLIQFQNNGVVDDSQLPKDRFSAERLKGVDSTLKIQPAKLEDSAVYLCASSLSGGRGDEQFFGPGTRLTVL.

This clonotype has ten or more counts. This sequence joins TRBV2 and TRBJ1-1; D might be TRBD1 (5 bases). Trimming took 4 bases from V and 4 from J, leaving 16 bases between them. The CDR3 runs to 15 residues. The germline gives CDR1 SNHLY, CDR2 FYNNEI. In DNA form, the CDR3 reads TGTGCCAGCAGTGTGGGACCCTCTGGGGCCACTGAAGCTTTCTTT. Translated, it gives CASSVGPSGATEAFF.

This chain joins TRBV5-5 and TRBJ1-6, with D maybe TRBD1 (5 bases). Germline loops: CDR1 SGHKS, CDR2 YYEKEE (reference sequence). There are 16 residues in the CDR3. Trimming pared 7 bases from V and 7 bases from J, leaving 21 bases between. The CDR3 spells CASSRVTQGLNSPLHF. The CDR3 region has the DNA TGTGCCAGCTCACGCGTTACTCAGGGCCTAAATTCACCCCTCCACTTT.

This clonotype occurred many times. Relative to the germline gene, one junction end is altered; a read error may explain this. V usage is TRBV7-3 and J usage is TRBJ2-1; the D is unclear. From germline, CDR1 is SGHTA and CDR2 FQGTGA. This CDR3 comprises 13 residues. The CDR3 is CASSSSARNEQFF. CDR3 DNA: TGTGCCAGCAGCTCGAGTGCCAGGAATGAACAGTTCTTC. Looking up the rest from reference TRBV7-3 and TRBJ2-1 gives the full variable domain: GAGVSQTPSNKVTEKGKYVELRCDPISGHTALYWYRQSLGQGPEFLIYFQGTGAADDSGLPNDRFFAVRPEGSVSTLKIQRTERGDSAVYLCASSSSARNEQFFGPGTRLTVL.

This clonotype appeared many times. V is TRBV3-1 and J is TRBJ1-2; a possible D gene is TRBD1 (5 bases). V was trimmed by 6 bases and J by 7 bases, leaving 18 bases between them. CDR1 LGHDT and CDR2 YNNKEL come from the germline V gene (reference sequence). The CDR3 consists of 14 residues. CDR3 amino acids: CASRGEGNSGGYTF. CDR3 coding DNA: TGTGCCAGCAGGGGAGAGGGGAACAGCGGTGGCTACACCTTC.

There are many counts of this clonotype. The chain carries TRBV7-9 and TRBJ2-1, with 7 bases fitting TRBD2. Germline CDR1 and CDR2: SEHNR and FQNEAQ (reference sequence). This CDR3 is 16 amino acids long. V trimming: 4 bases; J trimming: 1 base; junction bases outside the gene matches: 7. Here the CDR3 DNA reads TGTGCCAGCAGCTCTAGCGGTGCGGTTTCCTACAATGAGCAGTTCTTC. It is translated as CASSSSGAVSYNEQFF.

V gene TRBV20-1 combines with J gene TRBJ2-5; 11 bases are a match to TRBD1. Per the germline V gene, CDR1 is DFQATT and CDR2 is SNEGSKA (reference sequence). The ends lost 4 bases at V and 0 bases at J; junction bases unmatched: 4. CDR3 length: 15 residues. The chain's CDR3 is CSATGTGGNQETQYF. DNA for the CDR3: TGCAGTGCTACCGGGACAGGGGGGAACCAAGAGACCCAGTACTTC.

This clonotype was recorded at least ten times. The gene calls are TRBV28 and TRBJ2-7, with unresolved D. The germline V and J ends were trimmed by 6 bases and 4 bases, with 28 bases remaining between them. Germline V gene data show CDR1 as MDHEN and CDR2 as SYDVKM. The CDR3 consists of 18 residues. The CDR3 region has the DNA TGTGCCAGCAGACCGGTTCCCGGAAAAAAAAAATTGGGTTACGAGCAGTACTTC. This sequence encodes CASRPVPGKKKLGYEQYF.

This clonotype was recorded at least ten times. The chain joins TRBV5-1 to TRBJ2-7, with 7 positions matching TRBD1. The trim removed 4 bases at V and 3 bases at J, leaving 10 bases unmatched. The germline V gene has CDR1 SGHRS and CDR2 YFSETQ. This CDR3 comprises 15 residues. The chain's CDR3 is CASSPGDRRNYEQYF. The CDR3 region has the DNA TGCGCCAGCAGCCCCGGGGACAGACGTAACTACGAGCAGTACTTC.

Only a few counts were recorded for this clonotype. This chain connects TRBV12-3 or TRBV12-4 to TRBJ2-2; 9 bases agree with TRBD1. The trim removed 6 bases at V and 3 bases at J, leaving 2 bases unmatched. The length of the CDR3 is 14 residues. CDR3: CASRRDRDTGELFF. The CDR3 bases are TGTGCCAGCAGGCGGGACAGGGACACCGGGGAGCTGTTTTTT.

The chain links TRBV7-8 to TRBJ1-5, with TRBD1 as a possible D gene (5 bases). The CDR3 runs to 16 residues. V lost 3 bases and J lost 0, with 12 bases in between. In germline, CDR1 is SGHVS, CDR2 FQNEAQ. The CDR3 DNA reads TGTGCCAGCAGCTTGGGGGGTGTGACTAGCAATCAGCCCCAGCATTTT. Translation gives CASSLGGVTSNQPQHF.

This clonotype appeared many times. J is TRBJ2-7 and V is TRBV5-1, with TRBD2 matching 12 bases. The CDR3 spans 15 residues. CDR1 SGHRS and CDR2 YFSETQ come from the germline V gene. Losses at the gene ends were 4 bases for V and 3 bases for J; bases not matched to a gene: 5. The CDR3 nucleotides read TGCGCCAGCAGCCCCAGGACTAGCGGGGTCTACGAGCAGTACTTC. Protein sequence: CASSPRTSGVYEQYF.

The chain employs TRBV27 and TRBJ1-6; a weak D match, TRBD1 (5 bases). This CDR3 has 14 amino acids. The germline CDR1 and CDR2 sequences are MNHEY and SMNVEV (reference sequence). V lost 7 bases, J lost 6 bases, and 13 bases lay in between. The CDR3 region has the DNA TGTGCCAGCACTCCCGGACATGTTAATTCACCCCTCCACTTT. Translation: CASTPGHVNSPLHF.

This clonotype was observed at least ten times. The CDR3 loop is CASSLLRSPLHF. The CDR3 DNA follows: TGTGCCAGCAGTTTATTGCGTTCACCCCTCCACTTT. The chain carries TRBV12-3 or TRBV12-4 and TRBJ1-6; no reliable D call. The length of the CDR3 is 12 residues. The V and J ends lost 2 bases and 9 bases respectively, with 5 bases between them.

This clonotype occurred many times. The rearrangement links TRBV6-2 or TRBV6-3 to TRBJ1-2; maybe TRBD1 (6 bases). The germline gives CDR1 MNHEY, CDR2 SVGEGT. The length of the CDR3 is 15 residues. With 2 bases removed from V and 5 bases from J, the gap between germline ends came to 15 bases. Here the CDR3 reads CASSYLRDTTYGYTF. The CDR3 coding sequence is TGTGCCAGCAGTTACCTTCGGGACACTACGTATGGCTACACCTTC.

In this sample, this clonotype turned up many times. The chain employs TRBV3-1 and TRBJ2-1; 11 bases map to TRBD2. This CDR3 contains 15 residues. With 0 bases clipped from V and 10 bases from J, the junction kept 5 bases outside the gene matches. CDR1 is LGHDT and CDR2 is YNNKEL in the germline V gene (reference sequence). The CDR3 DNA sequence: TGTGCCAGCAGCCAAGATAGGCTAGCGGGAGGAGAGCAGTTCTTC. It translates to CASSQDRLAGGEQFF.

Many counts were recorded for this clonotype. The chain is built from TRBV5-8 and TRBJ2-7, with D perhaps matching TRBD2 (5 bases). The CDR3 is 14 amino acids. V shed 4 bases and J shed 5 bases, with 16 bases lying between them. Germline V gene lookup returns CDR1 SGHTS and CDR2 YDEGEE. CDR3 DNA: TGTGCCAGCAGCGAAACGGTCCGGGGTGACGAGCAGTACTTC. This sequence encodes CASSETVRGDEQYF.

The sample holds many counts of this clonotype. This sequence joins TRBV11-2 and TRBJ2-3; D may be TRBD2 (6 bases). Germline assignment: CDR1 SGHAT and CDR2 FQNNGV. V lost 3 bases and J 3 bases, leaving 16 bases between the germline ends. The CDR3 is 16 amino acids. CDR3 DNA: TGTGCCAGCAGCTTTCCCATCGGCGGGAAGACAGATACGCAGTATTTT. Its protein is CASSFPIGGKTDTQYF. Drawing the rest from reference TRBV11-2 and TRBJ2-3, the complete variable domain is EAGVAQSPRYKIIEKRQSVAFWCNPISGHATLYWYQQILGQGPKLLIQFQNNGVVDDSQLPKDRFSAERLKGVDSTLKIQPAKLEDSAVYLCASSFPIGGKTDTQYFGPGTRLTVL.